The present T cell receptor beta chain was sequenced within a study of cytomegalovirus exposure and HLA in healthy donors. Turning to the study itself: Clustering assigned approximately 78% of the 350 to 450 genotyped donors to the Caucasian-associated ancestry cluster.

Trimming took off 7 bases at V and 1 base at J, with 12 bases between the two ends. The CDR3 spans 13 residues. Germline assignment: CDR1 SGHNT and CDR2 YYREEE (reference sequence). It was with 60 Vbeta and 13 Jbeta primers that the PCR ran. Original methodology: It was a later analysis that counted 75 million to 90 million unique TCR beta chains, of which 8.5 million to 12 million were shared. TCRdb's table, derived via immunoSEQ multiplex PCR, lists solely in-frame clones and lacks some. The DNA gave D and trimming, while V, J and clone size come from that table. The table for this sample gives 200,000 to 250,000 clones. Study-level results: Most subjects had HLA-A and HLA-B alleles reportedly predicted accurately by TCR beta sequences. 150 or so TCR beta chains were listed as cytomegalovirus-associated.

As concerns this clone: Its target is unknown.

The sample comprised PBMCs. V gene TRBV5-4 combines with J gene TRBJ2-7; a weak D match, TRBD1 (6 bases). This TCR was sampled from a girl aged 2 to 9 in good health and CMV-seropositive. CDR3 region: CASGFQGSYEQYF. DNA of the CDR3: TGTGCCAGCGGTTTTCAGGGGTCCTACGAGCAGTACTTC.